Listed below are T cell receptor beta chains from one sample, sequenced in a study of blood T cell repertoires in COVID-19. Measured with immunoSEQ multiplex PCR; TCRdb has only the in-frame clones, and not every one. The sample gives 99,000 or so clones, over 80% of which show up once; around 15% is in the top ten. The sequenced sample was peripheral blood. These receptors were collected from a man over 45 with acute or convalescent COVID-19. Both conserved end residues are part of each CDR3. Fields, in order: V gene, CDR3 protein.

TRBV6-6,CASKLADEQFF
TRBV29-1,CSVEVAGGDTQYF
TRBV19,CASSIVTRNTEAFF
TRBV18,CASSKLTIENTGELFF
TRBV6-1,CASSEAGQGAGNGYTF
TRBV5-6,CASSPLGRQGSRTQYF
TRBV5-6,CASSFEARSTDTQYF
TRBV10-3,CAISLTASYEQYF
TRBV10-2,CASSRAGGQETQYF
TRBV4-1,CASSPTFGQGGYEQYF
TRBV10-1,CASSESPGQGTNTEAFF
TRBV19,CASSIVGGTYEQYF
TRBV2,CASSGTSGHYNEQFF
TRBV15,CATSRAGLAGAAYNEQFF
TRBV3-1/TRBV3-2,CASSQGTGTYEQYF
TRBV2,CASSALAKVQFF
TRBV28,CASSLTFSSSYEQYF
TRBV6-6,CASRRPGETQYF
TRBV28,CASSLVTSGGETQYF
TRBV11-3,CASSLERQENTEAFF
TRBV5-4,CASSARGTGGDEKLFF
TRBV5-1,CASSLADWGPGELFF
TRBV11-3,CASSLLTGTYEQYF
TRBV14,CASSQQAITYEQYF
TRBV29-1,CSARTSGSNTGELFF
TRBV18,CASSPRDRTSGANVLTF
TRBV19,CASSTNRGANIQYF
TRBV4-1,CASSQVGTGAYNEQFF
TRBV7-8,CASSFDRVETDTQYF
TRBV3-1/TRBV3-2,CASSQGSLQGEYF
TRBV18,CASSPLVTPYNEQFF
TRBV5-4,CASSLQGTGANVLTF
TRBV2,CASSEGGQGWANVLTF
TRBV5-1,CASSLALAGWVNEQFF
TRBV25-1,CASSDMGQGEKETQYF
TRBV18,CASSPRGHLNTGELFF
TRBV3-1/TRBV3-2,CASSQDLGQGSYNEQFF
TRBV10-1,CASSERVGGAGANVLTF
TRBV5-1,CASSLRGDRVDEQYF
TRBV28,CATRTSRDSGYTF
TRBV20-1,CSANEGDSGAWGEKLFF
TRBV10-3,CAIAGASGSYNEQFF
TRBV28,CASSLWGGLAGDRETQYF
TRBV24-1,CATSDVLAGGETQYF
TRBV5-1,CASSSSTSGGDTQYF
TRBV6-4,CASSDWASGGNEQFF
TRBV19,CASSLHRDRGTYNSPLHF
TRBV9,CASGAPDTQYF
TRBV5-1,CASSLERSVSTDTQYF
TRBV20-1,CSASVIRESTDTQYF
TRBV11-2,CASSPIGLDFISYEQYF
TRBV30,CAWSVNTYNSPLHF
TRBV7-9,CASYTSGTGEYEQYF
TRBV6-5,CASIPRDRAYGYTF
TRBV11-2,CASSFTGYGETQYF